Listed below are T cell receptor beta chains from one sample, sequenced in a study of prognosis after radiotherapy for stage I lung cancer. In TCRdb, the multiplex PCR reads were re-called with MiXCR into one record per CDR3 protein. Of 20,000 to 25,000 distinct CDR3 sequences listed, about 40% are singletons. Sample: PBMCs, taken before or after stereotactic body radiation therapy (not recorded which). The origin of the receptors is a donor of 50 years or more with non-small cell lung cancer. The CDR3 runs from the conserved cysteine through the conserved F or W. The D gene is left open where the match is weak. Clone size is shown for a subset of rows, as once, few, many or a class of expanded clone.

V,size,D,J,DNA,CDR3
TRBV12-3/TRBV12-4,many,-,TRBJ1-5,TGTGCCAGCAGTCCTTTTGGAGGGGGCAATCAGCCCCAGCATTTT,CASSPFGGGNQPQHF
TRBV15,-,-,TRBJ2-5,TGTGCCACCAGCCCCAGGTTAAGCTTTCGGGGGACCCAGTACTTC,CATSPRLSFRGTQYF
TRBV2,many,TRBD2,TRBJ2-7,TGTGCCAGCAGTGATAGACTAGCGGGCTACTACGAGCAGTACTTC,CASSDRLAGYYEQYF
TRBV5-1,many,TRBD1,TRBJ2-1,TGCGCCAGCAGCCCGGGACAGGGTTACGGTGAGCAGTTCTTC,CASSPGQGYGEQFF
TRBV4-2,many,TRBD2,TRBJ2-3,TGTGCCAGCAGCCACCCCACCCCTGGACTAGCGGGCAGCACAGATACGCAGTATTTT,CASSHPTPGLAGSTDTQYF
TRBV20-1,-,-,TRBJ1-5,TGCAGTGCCGAGAGGCCGGATAGCAATCAGCCCCAGCATTTT,CSAERPDSNQPQHF
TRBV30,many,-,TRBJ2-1,TGTGCCTGGACCGACGGCAATGAGCAGTTCTTC,CAWTDGNEQFF
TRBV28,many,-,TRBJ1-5,TGTGCCAGCAGTCCCCCTCGGAGAAATCAGCCCCAGCATTTT,CASSPPRRNQPQHF
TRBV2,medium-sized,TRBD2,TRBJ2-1,TGTGCCAGCATCGAAGGGAAGGTTGCGGGAGGCTCCTACAATGAGCAGTTCTTC,CASIEGKVAGGSYNEQFF
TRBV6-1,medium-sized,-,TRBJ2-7,TGTGCCAGCAGCTGGACAGCCGGGGAGCAGTACTTC,CASSWTAGEQYF
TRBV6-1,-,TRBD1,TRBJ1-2,TGTGCCAGCATTGGCGGCTCTGGGGGACAGTCTTATGGCTACACCTTC,CASIGGSGGQSYGYTF
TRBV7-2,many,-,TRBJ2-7,TGTGCCAGCAGCCCGGACAGCGGTGCACGCTACGAGCAGTACTTC,CASSPDSGARYEQYF
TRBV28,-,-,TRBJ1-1,TGTGCCAGCAGTTCAGGGAGCCGTGCTGAAGCTTTCTTT,CASSSGSRAEAFF
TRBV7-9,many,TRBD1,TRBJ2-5,TGTGCCAGCAGCCCGGACAGGGTTCGAGAGACCCAGTACTTC,CASSPDRVRETQYF
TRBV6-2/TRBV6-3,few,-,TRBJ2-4,TGTGCCAGCACCCCTATTAAAGGGGCGGCAGGAGCCAAAAACATTCAGTACTTC,CASTPIKGAAGAKNIQYF
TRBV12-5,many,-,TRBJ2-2,TGTGCTAGTGGCCCCGGTCGAGGGTGGACCGGGGAGCTGTTTTTT,CASGPGRGWTGELFF
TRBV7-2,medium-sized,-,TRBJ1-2,TGTGCCAGCAGCCCAAGGGTGGACTATGGCTACACCTTC,CASSPRVDYGYTF
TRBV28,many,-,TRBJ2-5,TGTGCCAGCAGTACCACAGGGTTTGAGACCCAGTACTTC,CASSTTGFETQYF
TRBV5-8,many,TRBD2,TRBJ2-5,TGTGCCAGCAGCGCGGGACTAGCGGTTACCTTCTCCGAGACCCAGTACTTC,CASSAGLAVTFSETQYF
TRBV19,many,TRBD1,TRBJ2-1,TGTGCCAGTAGTATAGATGGTGGCAGGGGACAGGGCCACCGCAATGAGCAGTTCTTC,CASSIDGGRGQGHRNEQFF
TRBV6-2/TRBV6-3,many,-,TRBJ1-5,TGTGCCAGCAGTTACTTATTCGGAGTTAATCAGCCCCAGCATTTT,CASSYLFGVNQPQHF
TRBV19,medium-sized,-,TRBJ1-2,TGTGCCAGTAGTCCAAGGGACCGAAATAGACTTGGCTACACCTTC,CASSPRDRNRLGYTF
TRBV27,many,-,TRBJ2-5,TGTGCCAGCAGTTCAACCCGGTGGGAGACCCAGTACTTC,CASSSTRWETQYF
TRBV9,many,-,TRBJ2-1,TGTGCCAGCAGCGTAGACGGCCGCAATGAGCAGTTCTTC,CASSVDGRNEQFF
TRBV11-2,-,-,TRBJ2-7,TGTGCCAGCAGCTTATTCCGTCCCCGATCAGAGGGAGGGGGCGAGCAGTACTTC,CASSLFRPRSEGGGEQYF
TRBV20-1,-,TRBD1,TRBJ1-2,TGCAGTGCTGGACAGGGAACGGGGGGCTACACCTTC,CSAGQGTGGYTF
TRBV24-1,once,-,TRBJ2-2,TGTGCCACCAGAGATGGGACGGTGAACACCGGTGAGCTGTTTTTT,CATRDGTVNTGELFF
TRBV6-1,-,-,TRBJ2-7,TGTGCCAGCCGACAGGACCCCACCTACGATCAGTACTTC,CASRQDPTYDQYF
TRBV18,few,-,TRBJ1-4,TGTGCCAGCTCCCCGCGAAGACCAACTAATGAAAAACTGTTTTTT,CASSPRRPTNEKLFF
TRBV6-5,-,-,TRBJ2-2,TGTGCCAGCAGTTACCCCCCTCGGACAGTTAGCACCGGGGAGCTGTTTTTT,CASSYPPRTVSTGELFF
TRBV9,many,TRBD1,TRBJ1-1,TGTGCCAGCAGCGTAGTGACAGGGGAAACTGAAGCTTTCTTT,CASSVVTGETEAFF
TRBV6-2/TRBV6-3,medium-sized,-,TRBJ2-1,TGTGCCAGCAGGCGGGCAGGGACATTCGATGAGCAGTTCTTC,CASRRAGTFDEQFF
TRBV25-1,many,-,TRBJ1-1,TGTGCCAGCAGTGAAGCCGGGGAAGCTTTCTTT,CASSEAGEAFF
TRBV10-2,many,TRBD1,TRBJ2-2,TGCGCCAGCAGGACGGGACAGGGGGACACCGGGGAGCTGTTTTTT,CASRTGQGDTGELFF
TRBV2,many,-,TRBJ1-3,TGTGCCAGCCGCCTAGGGGCAGCTCCTGTATATTTT,CASRLGAAPVYF
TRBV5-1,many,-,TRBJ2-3,TGCGCCAGCAGCTTGGTGGAGGGGGCGCCGACAGATACGCAGTATTTT,CASSLVEGAPTDTQYF
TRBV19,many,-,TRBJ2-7,TGTGCCAGTAGTTCCCGACAGGCCCCGAACGAGCAGTACTTC,CASSSRQAPNEQYF
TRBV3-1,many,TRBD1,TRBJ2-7,TGTGCCAGCAGCCAAGATGGGACAGGGGCCTACGAGCAGTACTTC,CASSQDGTGAYEQYF
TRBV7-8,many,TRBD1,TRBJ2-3,TGTGCCAGCACCACGGACAGGGGGCGGGATACGCAGTATTTT,CASTTDRGRDTQYF
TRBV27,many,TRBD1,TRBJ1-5,TGTGCCAGCAGTTTATACGGGACAGGGGATCAGCCCCAGCATTTT,CASSLYGTGDQPQHF
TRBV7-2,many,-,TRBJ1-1,TGTGCCAGCAGCTCTCCGGCCGGAGGGGCTTTTACCACTGAAGCTTTCTTT,CASSSPAGGAFTTEAFF
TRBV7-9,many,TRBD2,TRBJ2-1,TGTGCCAGCAGCTTAGACGGGGGGGAGCAGTTCTTC,CASSLDGGEQFF
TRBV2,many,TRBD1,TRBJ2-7,TGTGCCAGCAGACGACAGGGGGAAAACTACGAGCAGTACTTC,CASRRQGENYEQYF
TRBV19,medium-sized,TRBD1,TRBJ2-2,TGTGCCAGTAGTACCCGAGGACAGGGGGGATACGGGGAGCTGTTTTTT,CASSTRGQGGYGELFF
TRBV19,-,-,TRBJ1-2,TGTGCCAGTAGTATATTTCCCCGGACAGACTATGGCTACACCTTC,CASSIFPRTDYGYTF
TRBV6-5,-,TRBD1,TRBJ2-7,TGTGCCAGCAGTTACCCTGGCGGACTTGGGACAGGTAGGTCCTACGAGCAGTACTTC,CASSYPGGLGTGRSYEQYF
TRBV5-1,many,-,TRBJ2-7,TGCGCCAGCAGCGCGGGGACAGCGTTCTCCTACGAGCAGTACTTC,CASSAGTAFSYEQYF
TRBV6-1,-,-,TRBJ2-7,TGTGCCAGCAGTGTTGGGTTCGAGCAGTACTTC,CASSVGFEQYF